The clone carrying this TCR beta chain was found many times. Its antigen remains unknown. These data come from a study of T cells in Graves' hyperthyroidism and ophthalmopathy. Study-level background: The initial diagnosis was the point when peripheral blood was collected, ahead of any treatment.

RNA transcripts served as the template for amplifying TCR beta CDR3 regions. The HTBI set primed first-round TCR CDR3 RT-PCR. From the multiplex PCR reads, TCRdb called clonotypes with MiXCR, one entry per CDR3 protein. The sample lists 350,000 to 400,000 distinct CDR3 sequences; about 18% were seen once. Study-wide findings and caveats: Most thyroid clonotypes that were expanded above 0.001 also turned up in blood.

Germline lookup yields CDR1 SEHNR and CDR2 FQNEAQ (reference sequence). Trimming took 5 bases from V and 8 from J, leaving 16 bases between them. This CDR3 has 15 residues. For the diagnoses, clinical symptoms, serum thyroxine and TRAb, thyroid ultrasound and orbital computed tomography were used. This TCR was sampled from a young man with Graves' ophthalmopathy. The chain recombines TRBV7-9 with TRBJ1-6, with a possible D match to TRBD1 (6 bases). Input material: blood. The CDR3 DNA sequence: TGTGCCAGCAGCAAAGGGGGGACTGGAGATTCACCCCTCCACTTT. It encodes CASSKGGTGDSPLHF. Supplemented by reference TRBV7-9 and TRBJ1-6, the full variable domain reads DTGVSQNPRHKITKRGQNVTFRCDPISEHNRLYWYRQTLGQGPEFLTYFQNEAQLEKSRLLSDRFSAERPKGSFSTLEIQRTEQGDSAMYLCASSKGGTGDSPLHFGNGTRLTVT.